These T cell receptor beta chains were read from a single sample in a study of cytomegalovirus exposure and HLA in healthy donors. The repertoire was sequenced with immunoSEQ multiplex PCR; TCRdb's copy has only in-frame clones and lacks some. This repertoire shows about 50,000 clones, about three quarters found once; its top ten account for around a tenth. Sample: PBMCs. These receptors were taken from a woman aged 45-59 years in good health and CMV-seronegative. Both conserved end residues are part of each CDR3. Each record gives: V gene, J gene, clone size, D gene, CDR3 DNA, CDR3 protein. D genes are given only for firm matches. Clone size is given for some rows only: seen once, a few or many times, or a class if the clone is expanded.

v_call: TRBV9
j_call: TRBJ1-1
clone_size: few
d_call: TRBD1
cdr3_nt: TGTGCCAGCAGCTCGGGACAGGGGGTTGAAGCTTTCTTT
cdr3_aa: CASSSGQGVEAFF

v_call: TRBV10-2
j_call: TRBJ2-7
clone_size: few
d_call: NA
cdr3_nt: TGCGCCAGCAGTTGGACGAGACTATACGAGCAGTACTTC
cdr3_aa: CASSWTRLYEQYF

v_call: TRBV11-2
j_call: TRBJ1-2
clone_size: once
d_call: NA
cdr3_nt: TGTGCCAGCAGCTCCCAGGTCCGCCCTAACTATGGCTACACCTTC
cdr3_aa: CASSSQVRPNYGYTF

v_call: TRBV5-1
j_call: TRBJ2-1
clone_size: NA
d_call: TRBD2
cdr3_nt: TGCGCCAGCAGCCCCCTAGCGGGAGGAAAGGATGAGCAGTTCTTC
cdr3_aa: CASSPLAGGKDEQFF

v_call: TRBV5-1
j_call: TRBJ2-5
clone_size: NA
d_call: TRBD2
cdr3_nt: TGCGCCAGCAGCTTGTCCCCCAGCGGGAGCCAAGAGACCCAGTACTTC
cdr3_aa: CASSLSPSGSQETQYF

v_call: TRBV5-1
j_call: TRBJ1-5
clone_size: once
d_call: NA
cdr3_nt: TGCGCCAGCAGCTTGGAGTCGGGGAGCAATCAGCCCCAGCATTTT
cdr3_aa: CASSLESGSNQPQHF

v_call: TRBV28
j_call: TRBJ1-3
clone_size: few
d_call: TRBD1
cdr3_nt: TGTGCCAGCAGTTTACCGACAGGGTCTGGAAACACCATATATTTT
cdr3_aa: CASSLPTGSGNTIYF

v_call: TRBV25-1
j_call: TRBJ1-2
clone_size: NA
d_call: TRBD1
cdr3_nt: TGTGCCAGCACTCCGACAGGGGCGGCCTATGGCTACACCTTC
cdr3_aa: CASTPTGAAYGYTF

v_call: TRBV6-1
j_call: TRBJ2-3
clone_size: NA
d_call: NA
cdr3_nt: TGTGCCAGCGGAGGCCGCACAGATACGCAGTATTTT
cdr3_aa: CASGGRTDTQYF

v_call: TRBV6-6
j_call: TRBJ1-1
clone_size: NA
d_call: TRBD1
cdr3_nt: TGTGCCAGCAGGCCTGGACAGGGAGGGAACACTGAAGCTTTCTTT
cdr3_aa: CASRPGQGGNTEAFF

v_call: TRBV29-1
j_call: TRBJ1-5
clone_size: once
d_call: NA
cdr3_nt: TGCAGCGTTGTGGCGGGGGCCAATCAGCCCCAGCATTTT
cdr3_aa: CSVVAGANQPQHF

v_call: TRBV5-8
j_call: TRBJ1-5
clone_size: NA
d_call: TRBD1
cdr3_nt: TGTGCCAGCAGCCAACCAGGGGGACATCAGCCCCAGCATTTT
cdr3_aa: CASSQPGGHQPQHF

v_call: TRBV11-2
j_call: TRBJ2-7
clone_size: few
d_call: NA
cdr3_nt: TGTGCCAGCAGCTTATTAGAGGACTACGAGCAGTACTTC
cdr3_aa: CASSLLEDYEQYF

v_call: TRBV30
j_call: TRBJ2-2
clone_size: few
d_call: NA
cdr3_nt: TGTGCCTGGAACCGGGGTAAAAACACCGGGGAGCTGTTTTTT
cdr3_aa: CAWNRGKNTGELFF

v_call: TRBV9
j_call: TRBJ2-3
clone_size: NA
d_call: TRBD1
cdr3_nt: TGTGCCAGCAGCCCCGGACAGGGGGCCTCAGATACGCAGTATTTT
cdr3_aa: CASSPGQGASDTQYF

v_call: TRBV5-4
j_call: TRBJ2-7
clone_size: NA
d_call: NA
cdr3_nt: TGTGCCAGCAGCTTGACCGGGAGCTCCTACGAGCAGTACTTC
cdr3_aa: CASSLTGSSYEQYF

v_call: TRBV28
j_call: TRBJ2-7
clone_size: NA
d_call: NA
cdr3_nt: TGTGCCAGCAGTGTGAGGAGGGAGCAGTACTTC
cdr3_aa: CASSVRREQYF

v_call: TRBV2
j_call: TRBJ2-2
clone_size: NA
d_call: TRBD2
cdr3_nt: TGTGCCAGCGGTAGCGGGGGGGCAAACGGGGAGCTGTTTTTT
cdr3_aa: CASGSGGANGELFF

v_call: TRBV11-2
j_call: TRBJ1-2
clone_size: NA
d_call: TRBD1
cdr3_nt: TGTGCCAGCAGCCGGGACAGTGGCTACACCTTC
cdr3_aa: CASSRDSGYTF

v_call: TRBV4-3
j_call: TRBJ2-5
clone_size: NA
d_call: TRBD2
cdr3_nt: TGCGCCAGCAGCCCAACGCCGGCGGCGGGGGGGCGTGGAGAGACCCAGTACTTC
cdr3_aa: CASSPTPAAGGRGETQYF

v_call: TRBV6-5
j_call: TRBJ1-2
clone_size: few
d_call: TRBD1
cdr3_nt: TGTGCCAGCATAGACAGGGCCTATGGCTACACCTTC
cdr3_aa: CASIDRAYGYTF